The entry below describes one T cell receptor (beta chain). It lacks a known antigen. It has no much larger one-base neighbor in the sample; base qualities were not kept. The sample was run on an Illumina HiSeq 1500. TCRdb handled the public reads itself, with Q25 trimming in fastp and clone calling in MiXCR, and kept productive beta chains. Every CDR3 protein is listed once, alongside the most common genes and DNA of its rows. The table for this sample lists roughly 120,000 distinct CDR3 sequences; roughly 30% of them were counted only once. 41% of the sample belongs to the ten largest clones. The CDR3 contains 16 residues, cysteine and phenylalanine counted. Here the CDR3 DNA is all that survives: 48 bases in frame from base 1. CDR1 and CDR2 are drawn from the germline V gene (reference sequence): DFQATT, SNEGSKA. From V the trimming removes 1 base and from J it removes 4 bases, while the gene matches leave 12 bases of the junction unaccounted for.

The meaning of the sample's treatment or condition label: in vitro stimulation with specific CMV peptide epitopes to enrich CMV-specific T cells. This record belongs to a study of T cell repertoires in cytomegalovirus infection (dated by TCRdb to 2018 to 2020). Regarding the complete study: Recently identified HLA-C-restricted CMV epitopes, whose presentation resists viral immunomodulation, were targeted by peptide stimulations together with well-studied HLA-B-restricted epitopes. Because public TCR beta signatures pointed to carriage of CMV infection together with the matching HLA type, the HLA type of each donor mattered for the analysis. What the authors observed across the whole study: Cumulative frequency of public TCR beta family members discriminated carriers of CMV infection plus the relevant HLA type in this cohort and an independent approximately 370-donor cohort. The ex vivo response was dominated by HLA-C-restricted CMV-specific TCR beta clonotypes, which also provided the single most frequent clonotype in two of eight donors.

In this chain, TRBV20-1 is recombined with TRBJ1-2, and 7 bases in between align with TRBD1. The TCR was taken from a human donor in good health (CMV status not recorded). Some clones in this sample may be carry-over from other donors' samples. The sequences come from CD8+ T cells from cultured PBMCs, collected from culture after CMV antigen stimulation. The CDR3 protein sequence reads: CSARAGRGLGIYGYTF. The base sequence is TGCAGTGCTAGAGCGGGCAGGGGGTTGGGGATCTATGGCTACACCTTC.